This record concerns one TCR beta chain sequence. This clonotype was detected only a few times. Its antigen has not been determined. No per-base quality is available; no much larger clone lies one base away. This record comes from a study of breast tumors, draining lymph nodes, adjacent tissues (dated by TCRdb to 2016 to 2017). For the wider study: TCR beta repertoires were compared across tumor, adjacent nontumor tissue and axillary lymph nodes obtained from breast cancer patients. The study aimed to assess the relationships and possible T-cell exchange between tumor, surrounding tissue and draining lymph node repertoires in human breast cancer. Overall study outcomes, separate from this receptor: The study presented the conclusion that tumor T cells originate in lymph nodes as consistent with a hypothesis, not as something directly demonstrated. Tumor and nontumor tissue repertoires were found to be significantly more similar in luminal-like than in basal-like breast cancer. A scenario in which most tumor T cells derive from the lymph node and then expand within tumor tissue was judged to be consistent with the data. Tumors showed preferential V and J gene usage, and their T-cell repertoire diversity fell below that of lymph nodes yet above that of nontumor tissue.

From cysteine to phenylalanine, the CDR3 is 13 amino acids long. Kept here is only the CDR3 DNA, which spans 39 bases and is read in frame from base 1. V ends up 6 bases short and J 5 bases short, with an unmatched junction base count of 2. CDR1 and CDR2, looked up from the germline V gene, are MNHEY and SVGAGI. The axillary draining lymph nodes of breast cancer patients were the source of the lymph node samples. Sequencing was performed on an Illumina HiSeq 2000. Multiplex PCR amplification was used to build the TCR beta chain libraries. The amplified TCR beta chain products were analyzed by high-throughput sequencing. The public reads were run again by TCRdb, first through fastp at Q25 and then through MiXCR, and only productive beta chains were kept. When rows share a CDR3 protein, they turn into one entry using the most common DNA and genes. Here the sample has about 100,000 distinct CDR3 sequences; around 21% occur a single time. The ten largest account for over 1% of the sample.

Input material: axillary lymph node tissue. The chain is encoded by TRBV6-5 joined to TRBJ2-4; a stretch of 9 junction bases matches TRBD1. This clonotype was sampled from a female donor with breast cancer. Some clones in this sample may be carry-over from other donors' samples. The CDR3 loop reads CASRRQGENIQYF. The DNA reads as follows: TGTGCCAGCAGAAGACAGGGGGAAAACATTCAGTACTTC.